The 22 T cell receptor beta chains below all came from one sample that was sequenced in a study of early T cells in non-severe SARS-CoV-2 infection. TCRdb re-analysed the 5' RACE reads in MiXCR, keeping a single row per CDR3 protein. The top ten hold 5% to 8% of the sample, which has 97,000 or so distinct CDR3 sequences, roughly 14% seen once. Input material: whole blood. The receptors originated from an adult who was a healthcare worker with PCR-confirmed SARS-CoV-2 infection or an uninfected control (not recorded which).

This clonotype was counted ten times or more. This rearrangement joins TRBV19 to TRBJ2-2; D remains ambiguous. CDR1 and CDR2 from the germline V gene are LNHDA and SQIVND (reference sequence). Trimming took off 5 bases at V and 5 bases at J, with 12 bases between the two ends. The CDR3 runs 14 residues. This chain's CDR3 is CASSPHGRTGELFF. CDR3 bases: TGTGCCAGTAGTCCCCACGGAAGAACCGGGGAGCTGTTTTTT.

This clonotype was observed a handful of times. The rearrangement links TRBV11-2 to TRBJ2-1; TRBD2 agrees at 10 bases. The germline gives CDR1 SGHAT, CDR2 FQNNGV. The CDR3 sequence is 14 residues long. Trimming cost V 4 bases and J 7 bases; bases outside gene matches: 4. CDR3 amino acids: CASSSISGRNEQFF. In DNA, the CDR3 is TGTGCCAGCAGCTCAATTAGCGGGAGGAATGAGCAGTTCTTC.

This clonotype was seen ten or more times. The chain joins TRBV27 to TRBJ2-7, with a tentative D call TRBD1 (6 bases). Germline V gene data show CDR1 as MNHEY and CDR2 as SMNVEV (reference sequence). Between the trimmed V and J ends, which lost 5 bases and 3 bases, there was a span of 26 bases. This CDR3 contains 18 residues. DNA of the CDR3: TGTGCCAGCAGTCCCCGCGTAAGACCCCGACAGGCAGACTACGAGCAGTACTTC. This gives the protein CASSPRVRPRQADYEQYF.

This clonotype showed up many times. The chain couples TRBV4-2 to TRBJ2-5; the match to TRBD1 covers 7 bases. Looked up from germline, CDR1 is LGHNA and CDR2 is YNFKEQ. This CDR3 region has 13 residues. V lost 6 bases and J lost 5; bases outside the gene matches: 6. CDR3 nucleotides: TGTGCCAGCAGAAGACAGGGAGAGGAGACCCAGTACTTC. It codes for CASRRQGEETQYF.

The chain couples TRBV6-5 to TRBJ2-7; no clear D. Trimming cost V 6 bases and J 2 bases, with 8 bases left between them. This CDR3 region has 12 residues. The germline gives CDR1 MNHEY, CDR2 SVGAGI. In nucleotides, the CDR3 is TGTGCCAGCAGCAAAGGACCCTACGAGCAGTACTTC. It encodes CASSKGPYEQYF.

The chain couples TRBV6-1 to TRBJ1-5, with D unresolved. The CDR3 has 13 residues. V lost 2 bases and J 5 bases, leaving 7 bases between the germline ends. Germline V gene lookup returns CDR1 MNHNS and CDR2 SASEGT. The chain's CDR3 is CASSETGYQPQHF. The CDR3 DNA follows: TGTGCCAGCAGTGAAACCGGTTATCAGCCCCAGCATTTT.

This clonotype was picked up many times. The CDR3: CSASREESYNSPLHF. The DNA of the CDR3 is TGCAGTGCTAGTCGTGAGGAGTCCTATAATTCACCCCTCCACTTT. The chain recombines TRBV20-1 with TRBJ1-6; D uncertain. The germline V gene encodes CDR1 DFQATT and CDR2 SNEGSKA (reference sequence). Trimming pared 3 bases from V and 1 base from J, leaving 10 bases between. The CDR3 contains 15 residues.

This chain uses TRBV5-5 with TRBJ2-7; D is ambiguous. The germline V and J ends were trimmed by 7 bases and 1 base, with 6 bases remaining between them. This CDR3 comprises 11 residues. Germline CDR1 SGHKS, CDR2 YYEKEE (reference sequence). CDR3 nucleotides: TGTGCCAGCGCCCTTTCCTACGAGCAGTACTTC. This codes for CASALSYEQYF.

V and J are TRBV5-5 and TRBJ1-5; D is unresolved. The V end lost 0 bases, the J end lost 2 bases, and 15 bases lay between the germline ends. Per germline, CDR1 SGHKS and CDR2 YYEKEE (reference sequence). This CDR3 has 17 residues. Here the CDR3 DNA reads TGTGCCAGCAGCTTGGCCGCGCCTCCCGTCCGCAATCAGCCCCAGCATTTT. Protein product: CASSLAAPPVRNQPQHF.

The CDR3 coding sequence is TGTGCCAGCAGCCCGGGGGCAGGCACTGAAGCTTTCTTT. Translated: CASSPGAGTEAFF. The V and J genes are TRBV7-9 and TRBJ1-1; D may be TRBD1 (6 bases). V was clipped by 5 bases and J by 4 bases, with 11 bases between them. CDR1 and CDR2 from the germline V gene are SEHNR and FQNEAQ (reference sequence). The CDR3 contains 13 residues. The full variable domain, its missing parts supplied by reference TRBV7-9 and TRBJ1-1, is DTGVSQNPRHKITKRGQNVTFRCDPISEHNRLYWYRQTLGQGPEFLTYFQNEAQLEKSRLLSDRFSAERPKGSFSTLEIQRTEQGDSAMYLCASSPGAGTEAFFGQGTRLTVV.

This sequence joins TRBV6-2 or TRBV6-3 and TRBJ1-1; 7 bases map to TRBD1. Trimming took 5 bases from V and 0 from J; bases not matched to a gene: 9. CDR3 size: 16 residues. Germline loops: CDR1 MNHEY, CDR2 SVGEGT. CDR3 sequence reads: CASSNGKGQLNTEAFF. The CDR3 DNA follows: TGTGCCAGCAGTAATGGGAAGGGACAGCTGAACACTGAAGCTTTCTTT.

This clonotype occurred a few times. V usage is TRBV4-3 and J usage is TRBJ2-7; TRBD2 agrees at 7 bases. CDR3 size: 15 residues. CDR1 LGHNA and CDR2 YSLEER come from the germline V gene. V lost 3 bases, J lost 1 base, and 6 bases stayed unmatched. CDR3 DNA: TGCGCCAGCAGCCAGCAGGCTAGCGGATCCTACGAGCAGTACTTC. It specifies CASSQQASGSYEQYF.

V is TRBV5-1 and J is TRBJ2-1; 7 bases fit TRBD1. Germline CDR1 is SGHRS and CDR2 is YFSETQ. Trimming cost V 4 bases and J 0 bases; bases outside gene matches: 4. The length of the CDR3 is 15 residues. The CDR3, as DNA: TGCGCCAGCAGCACCGGACAGGTCTCCTACAATGAGCAGTTCTTC. It codes for CASSTGQVSYNEQFF.

The J gene is TRBJ2-1, the V gene TRBV12-3 or TRBV12-4, with TRBD2 as a possible D gene (6 bases). Trimming left V 8 bases short and J 10 bases short, with 12 bases between. CDR3 length: 11 amino acids. The CDR3 region has the DNA TGTGCCAGCGCGGGACGCATAGAGCAGTTCTTC. Translation: CASAGRIEQFF.

V is TRBV28 and J is TRBJ2-7, with 7 positions matching TRBD1. The CDR3 is 13 amino acids. CDR1 is MDHEN, CDR2 SYDVKM, per germline. Trimming at V came to 6 bases and at J to 2 bases, leaving 4 bases not matched to a gene. The CDR3 coding sequence is TGTGCCAGCAGCATACAGGGGCCCTACGAGCAGTACTTC. Protein product: CASSIQGPYEQYF.

Here the CDR3 DNA reads TGTGCCAGCAGGAGGGCGGACCTCCAGTACACCGGGGAGCTGTTTTTT. Translated, it gives CASRRADLQYTGELFF. This chain uses TRBV7-9 with TRBJ2-2; the D gene is possibly TRBD2 (5 bases). V dropped 6 bases and J dropped 3 bases, with 17 bases sitting between them. This CDR3 has 16 amino acids. Germline CDR1 and CDR2: SEHNR and FQNEAQ (reference sequence).

This sequence joins TRBV29-1 and TRBJ1-1; TRBD1 matches at 9 bases. V was pared by 3 bases and J by 5 bases, with 1 base of the junction left unmatched. The CDR3 is 12 amino acids. CDR1 and CDR2 from the germline V gene are SQVTM and ANQGSEA. For the CDR3, the DNA is TGCAGCGTTGAGGGACAGGGAACTGAAGCTTTCTTT. This sequence encodes CSVEGQGTEAFF.

This clonotype showed up many times. The rearrangement joins TRBV29-1 to TRBJ1-1; D perhaps matches TRBD1 (6 bases). Deletions cut 3 bases from V and 4 bases from J, with 12 bases between. Germline lookup yields CDR1 SQVTM and CDR2 ANQGSEA. CDR3 length: 13 residues. The CDR3 here is CSVDLWGATEAFF. CDR3 nucleotide sequence: TGCAGCGTTGATTTGTGGGGGGCCACTGAAGCTTTCTTT.

This clonotype was seen many times. The rearrangement links TRBV6-2 or TRBV6-3 to TRBJ1-5; a weak D match, TRBD1 (6 bases). This CDR3 has 20 amino acids. The germline V and J ends were trimmed by 6 bases and 0 bases, with 27 bases remaining between them. Germline CDR1 and CDR2: MNHEY and SVGEGT. In nucleotides, the CDR3 is TGTGCCAGCAGCCCGAGATCGAACAGGGCGAGTGGGTATAGCAATCAGCCCCAGCATTTT. Amino acids: CASSPRSNRASGYSNQPQHF.

The chain carries TRBV12-3 or TRBV12-4 and TRBJ1-5; tentative D call: TRBD1 (5 bases). The CDR3 is made up of 14 amino acids. V lost 3 bases, J lost 6 bases, and 12 bases lay in between. The CDR3 bases are TGTGCCAGCAGTTTGGGAGGGGAGGGTCAGCCCCAGCATTTT. Translating it yields CASSLGGEGQPQHF.

This clonotype showed up many times. The V call is TRBV2, the J call TRBJ2-7; D is undetermined. V lost 6 bases to trimming and J lost 5 bases, with 17 bases between them. Germline V gene sequence: CDR1 SNHLY, CDR2 FYNNEI. The CDR3 is made up of 14 amino acids. CDR3 nucleotides: TGTGCCAGCAGCATGCGACCCAATCCGGACGAGCAGTACTTC. It codes for CASSMRPNPDEQYF.

This clonotype was seen repeatedly, ten times or more. The CDR3 region has the DNA TGTGCCAGCAGCTTGTTGGAGGGCCTCCTGAATGAGCAGTTCTTC. Translation: CASSLLEGLLNEQFF. This chain links TRBV5-6 with TRBJ2-1; maybe TRBD2 (6 bases). The CDR3 totals 15 residues. Germline CDR1 reads SGHDT; CDR2 reads YYEEEE. V dropped 1 base and J dropped 7 bases, with 15 bases sitting between them.